This passage covers 29 T cell receptor beta chains from one sample sequenced in a study of regulatory T cells in long-lasting Graves disease. HTBI primers from iRepertoire and Arm-PCR of CDR3 regions yielded the TCR beta libraries. TCRdb itself ran the multiplex PCR reads through MiXCR, one entry per CDR3 protein. This table holds 600,000 to 650,000 distinct CDR3 sequences, around 15% found once. Time point denoted: newly diagnosed GD, antithyroid drugs for less than 3 months. PBMC RNA served as the TCR library source. These same records also appear under a second study, on T cells in Graves' hyperthyroidism and ophthalmopathy.

The source material was peripheral blood mononuclear cells (PBMCs), sampled at new diagnosis, from a patient treated with antithyroid drugs. These receptors were taken from a woman in her twenties or thirties with Graves disease.

V gene TRBV7-2 combines with J gene TRBJ2-3; no definite D call. Trimming removed 0 bases at V and 6 bases at J, with 10 bases between. The CDR3 is 14 amino acids. Per germline, CDR1 SGHTA and CDR2 FQGNSA. CDR3 in amino acids: CASSLAGPDDTQYF. The CDR3, as DNA: TGTGCCAGCAGCTTAGCGGGTCCAGACGATACGCAGTATTTT.

This clonotype was detected ten times or more. The rearrangement uses TRBV11-3 and TRBJ2-7; D is possibly TRBD1 or TRBD2 (5 bases each). This CDR3 is built from 13 residues. The ends were cut back, 1 base at V and 5 bases at J, with 9 bases in the middle. The germline gives CDR1 SGHNT, CDR2 YENEEA. Written as DNA, the CDR3 is TGTGCCAGCAGCTTAGTGAGGGACCACGAGCAGTACTTC. Translation: CASSLVRDHEQYF. Full variable domain (outside the CDR3, taken from reference TRBV11-3 and TRBJ2-7): EAGVVQSPRYKIIEKKQPVAFWCNPISGHNTLYWYLQNLGQGPELLIRYENEEAVDDSQLPKDRFSAERLKGVDSTLKIQPAELGDSAVYLCASSLVRDHEQYFGPGTRLTVT.

The chain has TRBV18 and TRBJ1-2, with D possibly matching TRBD1 (6 bases). CDR1 is KGHSH and CDR2 is LQKENI in the germline V gene. This CDR3 has 16 amino acids. Trimming removed 3 bases from V and 4 bases from J, with 18 bases in between. CDR3 in amino acids: CASSPLSDSSTYGYTF. The CDR3 DNA is TGTGCCAGCTCACCGTTATCGGACAGTTCGACCTATGGCTACACCTTC.

This clonotype came up many times. The chain couples TRBV7-9 to TRBJ2-1; D call uncertain. The CDR3 totals 15 residues. Germline values: CDR1 SEHNR, CDR2 FQNEAQ (reference sequence). Trimming shortened V by 0 bases and J by 3 bases, and 9 bases separated the two germline ends. Here the CDR3 reads CASSLALTYYNEQFF. The CDR3 DNA follows: TGTGCCAGCAGCTTAGCCCTGACATACTACAATGAGCAGTTCTTC.

This sequence joins TRBV28 and TRBJ2-4, with D possibly matching TRBD2 (6 bases). The CDR3 sequence is 12 residues long. Germline lookup yields CDR1 MDHEN and CDR2 SYDVKM. In DNA form, the CDR3 reads TGTGCTTCAACGGGGGTCGTGAACATTCAGTACTTC. It codes for CASTGVVNIQYF.

This clonotype was observed many times. The rearrangement links TRBV20-1 to TRBJ2-7; either TRBD1 or TRBD2 may fit D (5 bases each). Germline CDR1 is DFQATT and CDR2 is SNEGSKA (reference sequence). This CDR3 contains 13 residues. Trimming took 4 bases from V and 8 from J, leaving 18 bases between them. In DNA form, the CDR3 reads TGCAGTGCTAACTCTGGGACGGAGGTCAAGCAGTACTTC. It specifies CSANSGTEVKQYF.

The sample holds many counts of this clonotype. The chain links TRBV28 to TRBJ1-2; 8 bases are shared with TRBD1. The CDR3 is 15 amino acids. Germline CDR1 MDHEN, CDR2 SYDVKM. V shed 4 bases and J 7 bases; nucleotides not matched to a gene: 11. The CDR3 sequence is CASSSPATGEGGYTF. CDR3 sequence (DNA): TGTGCCAGCAGTTCCCCAGCGACAGGGGAGGGTGGCTACACCTTC.

CDR3 in DNA: TGTGCCAGCAGTTTACCGGACAGGGCCAATCAGCCCCAGCATTTT. It encodes CASSLPDRANQPQHF. The rearrangement joins TRBV28 to TRBJ1-5; 8 bases match TRBD1. The CDR3 is made up of 15 amino acids. Germline values: CDR1 MDHEN, CDR2 SYDVKM. V shed 2 bases, J shed 3 bases, and the junction held 3 bases outside the gene matches.

V usage is TRBV18 and J usage is TRBJ2-7, with 7 bases identical to TRBD2. Germline CDR1 and CDR2: KGHSH and LQKENI. The J segment lost 9 bases and the V segment lost 3 bases, leaving 14 bases of the junction unmatched. This CDR3 comprises 15 residues. CDR3 loop: CASSPTGTTVWGQYF. The DNA for the CDR3 is TGTGCCAGCTCACCGACCGGGACTACAGTCTGGGGGCAGTACTTC.

This clonotype has ten or more counts. The V call is TRBV3-1, the J call TRBJ1-4; D possibly corresponds to TRBD1 (5 bases). Trimming removed 4 bases at V and 13 bases at J, with 16 bases between. Germline V gene sequence: CDR1 LGHDT, CDR2 YNNKEL (reference sequence). The CDR3 length is 13 residues. CDR3 nucleotide sequence: TGTGCCAGCAGCCCTTGGAGAAGGGGAGTACTGTTTTTT. Its translation is CASSPWRRGVLFF.

Many counts were recorded for this clonotype. V gene TRBV28 combines with J gene TRBJ1-1, with D possibly matching TRBD1 (6 bases). The CDR3 length is 15 residues. CDR1 and CDR2 (germline): MDHEN, SYDVKM. The V end was cut by 4 bases, the J end by 9 bases, with 21 bases between. In DNA, the CDR3 is TGTGCCAGCAGTTCCCAATTGGGACAAGCTCACAAAGCTTTCTTT. Translation: CASSSQLGQAHKAFF.

This clonotype was observed many times. V gene TRBV20-1 combines with J gene TRBJ2-7; TRBD1 or TRBD2 may be the D gene (5 bases each). Germline V gives CDR1 DFQATT, CDR2 SNEGSKA (reference sequence). The CDR3 spans 15 residues. Trimming took 2 bases from V and 0 from J, leaving 14 bases between them. The CDR3 DNA follows: TGCAGTGCTAGACCGGGACGGGTGAGCTCCTACGAGCAGTACTTC. Its protein product is CSARPGRVSSYEQYF.

This clonotype was detected a few times. This chain uses TRBV28 with TRBJ2-3; D gene uncertain. CDR3 size: 11 residues. Trimming took off 4 bases at V and 5 bases at J, with 4 bases between the two ends. CDR1 MDHEN and CDR2 SYDVKM come from the germline V gene. In nucleotides, the CDR3 is TGTGCCAGCAGTTGGAAAGATACGCAGTATTTT. Translation: CASSWKDTQYF.

This clonotype occurred many times. V usage is TRBV6-1 and J usage is TRBJ1-2, with D possibly TRBD1 on 5 matching bases. V shed 6 bases and J shed 6 bases, with 14 bases lying between them. From germline, CDR1 is MNHNS and CDR2 SASEGT. The CDR3 consists of 13 residues. The CDR3 DNA follows: TGTGCCAGCAGCCAGGGCTTAACGAATGGCTACACCTTC. It specifies CASSQGLTNGYTF.

The chain joins TRBV20-1 to TRBJ2-7; the match to TRBD2 covers 7 bases. This CDR3 comprises 14 residues. In germline, CDR1 is DFQATT, CDR2 SNEGSKA (reference sequence). The ends lost 6 bases at V and 1 base at J; junction bases unmatched: 9. Written as DNA, the CDR3 is TGCAGTGCGCTACCACGGGGGGTTTCCTACGAGCAGTACTTC. Protein product: CSALPRGVSYEQYF.

The table lists this clonotype with a few counts. V is TRBV10-3 and J is TRBJ2-5; TRBD2 agrees at 8 bases. Per the germline V gene, CDR1 is ENHRY and CDR2 is SYGVKD. V lost 2 bases, J lost 2 bases, and 4 bases stayed unmatched. The CDR3 loop spans 15 amino acids. The DNA for the CDR3 is TGTGCCATCAGTGAGGAACTAGCGGTACAAGAGACCCAGTACTTC. It translates to CAISEELAVQETQYF.

This clonotype occurred once. The CDR3 coding sequence is TGCGCCAGCAGCCAAGAGATCGGGAGTCTAGCCATCTACGAGCAGTACTTC. Protein sequence: CASSQEIGSLAIYEQYF. The chain uses TRBV4-1 and TRBJ2-7, with D possibly being TRBD2 (6 bases). This CDR3 has 17 residues. Deletions cut 0 bases from V and 3 bases from J, with 18 bases between. The germline gives CDR1 MGHRA, CDR2 YSYEKL.

This clonotype was counted at least ten times. This chain uses TRBV30 with TRBJ1-4; TRBD1 aligns across 9 bases. The trim removed 3 bases at V and 3 bases at J, leaving 5 bases unmatched. Germline CDR1 GTSNPN, CDR2 SVGIG (reference sequence). The CDR3 has 15 residues. The chain's CDR3 is CAWSLDRGSNEKLFF. The CDR3 bases are TGTGCCTGGAGCCTGGACAGGGGATCTAATGAAAAACTGTTTTTT.

In this sample, this clonotype turned up many times. The CDR3 region is CASSATSGDTGELFF. The CDR3 DNA reads as TGTGCCAGCAGTGCGACTAGCGGAGACACCGGGGAGCTGTTTTTT. The V and J genes are TRBV6-8 and TRBJ2-2; TRBD2 agrees at 9 bases. This CDR3 contains 15 residues. The trim removed 5 bases at V and 3 bases at J, leaving 4 bases unmatched. CDR1 is MNHGY, CDR2 SAAAGT, per germline.

Notes on this clonotype: One base away lies a much larger clone, so this may be a sequencing read error. V is TRBV20-1 and J is TRBJ2-7, with 8 bases identical to TRBD2. The CDR3 sequence is 15 residues long. Per germline, CDR1 DFQATT and CDR2 SNEGSKA (reference sequence). With 8 bases clipped from V and 7 bases from J, the junction kept 19 bases outside the gene matches. The CDR3, as DNA: TGCAGTTCGCCCCCAGAAGGACTAGCTTACAATGAGCAGTACTTC. It translates to CSSPPEGLAYNEQYF.

This clonotype was found many times. This chain links TRBV6-1 with TRBJ1-2, with 7 bases matching TRBD1. V lost 6 bases and J lost 7; bases outside the gene matches: 20. The CDR3 totals 17 residues. Germline assignment: CDR1 MNHNS and CDR2 SASEGT. CDR3 amino acids: CASSPSPRQGRAAGYTF. In nucleotides, the CDR3 is TGTGCCAGCAGCCCCTCCCCCCGACAGGGTAGAGCGGCTGGCTACACCTTC.

This clonotype was counted many times. The chain recombines TRBV7-9 with TRBJ2-1; no reliable D call. V lost 1 base and J lost 4, with 5 bases in between. The germline gives CDR1 SEHNR, CDR2 FQNEAQ (reference sequence). This CDR3 has 13 residues. This CDR3 is CASSLESYNEQFF. In DNA, the CDR3 is TGTGCCAGCAGCTTAGAGTCGTACAATGAGCAGTTCTTC.

This clonotype came up many times. The rearrangement joins TRBV28 to TRBJ2-2; a weak D match, TRBD1 (6 bases). The V and J ends lost 4 bases and 4 bases respectively, with 13 bases between them. The CDR3 has 15 residues. The germline CDR1 and CDR2 sequences are MDHEN and SYDVKM. The CDR3: CASSYLDSPTGELFF. The CDR3 DNA follows: TGTGCCAGCAGTTATCTGGACAGTCCCACCGGGGAGCTGTTTTTT. The full variable domain, in which reference TRBV28 and TRBJ2-2 provide the parts outside the CDR3, is DVKVTQSSRYLVKRTGEKVFLECVQDMDHENMFWYRQDPGLGLRLIYFSYDVKMKEKGDIPEGYSVSREKKERFSLILESASTNQTSMYLCASSYLDSPTGELFFGEGSRLTVL.

This sequence joins TRBV28 and TRBJ1-5, with a weak D call TRBD1 (6 bases). The germline V gene has CDR1 MDHEN and CDR2 SYDVKM. The CDR3 covers 18 residues. Trimming took off 4 bases at V and 11 bases at J, with 30 bases between the two ends. CDR3 protein: CASSSRGSRTDRIRTQHF. CDR3 nucleotide sequence: TGTGCCAGCAGTTCCCGGGGGTCCAGGACAGATCGCATTAGGACCCAGCATTTT.

This clonotype has only a few counts. The chain is built from TRBV7-3 and TRBJ1-5; D is possibly TRBD1 (6 bases). The CDR3 contains 15 residues. The ends were cut back, 5 bases at V and 7 bases at J, with 18 bases in the middle. Germline V gene data show CDR1 as SGHTA and CDR2 as FQGTGA. CDR3 sequence reads: CASSPLGGLRQPQHF. In DNA form, the CDR3 reads TGTGCCAGCAGCCCCCTTGGGGGGCTCCGACAGCCCCAGCATTTT.

Ten or more counts support this clonotype. The rearrangement uses TRBV19 and TRBJ2-2; D is ambiguous. Germline V gene data show CDR1 as LNHDA and CDR2 as SQIVND (reference sequence). CDR3 length equals 14 residues. Trimming took 5 bases from V and 0 from J, leaving 7 bases between them. CDR3 residues: CASSGQANTGELFF. For the CDR3, the DNA is TGTGCCAGTAGTGGGCAGGCGAACACCGGGGAGCTGTTTTTT. The complete variable domain, with remaining parts taken from reference TRBV19 and TRBJ2-2, reads DGGITQSPKYLFRKEGQNVTLSCEQNLNHDAMYWYRQDPGQGLRLIYYSQIVNDFQKGDIAEGYSVSREKKESFPLTVTSAQKNPTAFYLCASSGQANTGELFFGEGSRLTVL.

A note on this clonotype: Possible read error: a much larger clone is one base away. V is TRBV2 and J is TRBJ1-2; D not certain. Germline V CDR1 and CDR2: SNHLY, FYNNEI. This CDR3 region has 17 residues. V was shortened by 4 bases and J by 1 base, with 19 bases between the two germline ends. This CDR3 reads CASSADIMRPFNYGYTF. The CDR3 DNA reads TGTGCCAGCAGTGCAGACATAATGAGGCCATTTAACTATGGCTACACCTTC.

This clonotype was found a few times. The rearrangement joins TRBV6-2 or TRBV6-3 to TRBJ1-4; D ambiguous. The ends were cut back, 4 bases at V and 0 bases at J, with 6 bases in the middle. The CDR3 extends over 14 amino acids. Germline values: CDR1 MNHEY, CDR2 SVGEGT. CDR3 DNA: TGTGCCAGCAGTTCCCCCTCAACTAATGAAAAACTGTTTTTT. It is translated as CASSSPSTNEKLFF.

This clonotype was counted many times. The genes are TRBV28 and TRBJ1-3; TRBD1 aligns across 8 bases. The CDR3 sequence is 13 residues long. In germline, CDR1 is MDHEN, CDR2 SYDVKM. V trimming: 10 bases; J trimming: 4 bases; junction bases outside the gene matches: 6. CDR3 sequence (DNA): TGTGCCACAAACAGGGGGTTAGGAAACACCATATATTTT. Its translation: CATNRGLGNTIYF.